The present TCR beta chain was sequenced within a study of identical twins. TCRdb analysed the 5' RACE reads with MiXCR anew, one entry per CDR3 protein. In the table there are about 250,000 distinct CDR3 sequences, approximately 6.8% of which are singletons. With 5 bases removed from V and 2 bases from J, the gap between germline ends came to 13 bases. This CDR3 has 15 amino acids. Germline assignment: CDR1 LNHDA and CDR2 SQIVND (reference sequence). This clonotype was seen a few times. The same data also contributed to another study, on yellow fever vaccine responses in identical twins. That investigation notes: Twins' T cell vaccine responses reportedly looked partly convergent, partly personalized.

The chain is built from TRBV19 and TRBJ2-1; the D is unclear. The sequence came from a woman between 18 and 29 years old in good health. The sequenced material came from CD8+ T cells sorted from blood. CDR3 residues: CASSLSPMPYNEQFF. DNA for the CDR3: TGTGCCAGTAGTCTGTCGCCGATGCCCTACAATGAGCAGTTCTTC.